A selection of T cell receptor beta chains follows, all from one sample in a study of T cell changes during pregnancy in multiple sclerosis. Only in-frame clones appear in the TCRdb table, and some are missing; sequencing was by immunoSEQ multiplex PCR. Of tens of thousands of clones in the sample, roughly 94% were seen once. Source: peripheral blood, taken in the third trimester of pregnancy. All receptors come from a female donor with multiple sclerosis, enrolled in a pregnancy study. CDR3s include the opening cysteine and the closing phenylalanine or tryptophan. Size is omitted from some rows. Given values are once, few, many or a class for expanded clones.

TRBJ2-7	TRBV20-1	-	CSAIAGKEQYF
TRBJ1-2	TRBV12-5	-	CASGLPPRGNYGYTF
TRBJ1-1	TRBV18	-	CASSPTEIMNTEAFF
TRBJ2-3	TRBV13	-	CASSFADTQYF
TRBJ2-1	TRBV6-5	-	CASSYAYHNEQFF
TRBJ1-2	TRBV10-2	-	CASRGSGIPGQSNYGYTF
TRBJ2-1	TRBV7-3	-	CASSPTSGAYNEQFF
TRBJ2-1	TRBV7-3	-	CASSSGLRHNEQFF
TRBJ2-3	TRBV5-1	-	CASTYSGASTDTQYF
TRBJ2-7	TRBV9	-	CASSPRDRLTFSYEQYF
TRBJ2-5	TRBV9	-	CASSVGGGAQETQYF
TRBJ1-4	TRBV18	-	CASSPQGALNEKLFF
TRBJ1-1	TRBV7-9	-	CASSLISGAEAFF
TRBJ2-6	TRBV2	-	CAGPGQAASGANVLTF
TRBJ2-3	TRBV7-9	once	CASSIVGERTDTQYF
TRBJ1-2	TRBV4-3	-	CASSVDAGTGYGYTF
TRBJ1-6	TRBV30	-	CAWSVLKGSYNSPLHF
TRBJ1-2	TRBV30	-	CAWSAGRNYGYTF
TRBJ2-1	TRBV11-2	-	CASSLLVGRGPTNEQFF
TRBJ1-1	TRBV5-5	-	CASSLAVKRTEAFF
TRBJ1-3	TRBV7-2	-	CASSLVGAGSGNTIYF
TRBJ1-2	TRBV29-1	-	CSAEPTDRVYTF
TRBJ1-2	TRBV7-2	once	CASSLGQGLGGYTF
TRBJ2-5	TRBV2	-	CASTEGGTGQETQYF
TRBJ1-1	TRBV6-1	-	CASSVLSTRQGTEAFF
TRBJ1-1	TRBV11-2	-	CASSLEPGDPNTEAFF
TRBJ1-1	TRBV7-2	-	CASSLLQFGTEAFF
TRBJ1-1	TRBV7-3	-	CASSLRQGYAAEAFF
TRBJ2-3	TRBV7-2	-	CASSPFHDTQYF
TRBJ1-2	TRBV10-3	once	CAISESKPGQALGYTF
TRBJ1-1	TRBV7-9	-	CASSLELGFGMYTEAFF
TRBJ1-2	TRBV11-2	-	CASSLDRAGGYGYTF
TRBJ2-3	TRBV27	-	CASSLRDRDTDTQYF
TRBJ2-7	TRBV5-1	-	CASSLSGTGYGAPYEQYF
TRBJ2-7	TRBV4-2	-	CASSLRQGIFKDEQYF